This T cell receptor beta chain was found in a study of CD8 T cells in ankylosing spondylitis (dated by TCRdb to 2016 to 2017). In the study overall: The study set out to find disease-linked TCR variants by profiling T cell receptor beta repertoires in ankylosing spondylitis patients and healthy donors. In total, the full study cohort was made up of some 110 healthy donors and some 26 ankylosing spondylitis patients. Peripheral blood samples were taken, and synovial fluid was additionally collected from ankylosing spondylitis patients. Overall study results and their limits: A TCR beta motif of eight highly homologous amino acid variants appeared characteristic of blood from ankylosing spondylitis patients. Some motif variants had previously been reported in the synovial fluid and blood of reactive arthritis patients, which suggests shared mechanisms of disease initiation. A CD8+ phenotype was shown by the disease-linked clones, which were found at relatively low frequencies in peripheral blood. According to the report, matched synovial fluid samples from ankylosing spondylitis patients were significantly enriched for the disease-linked clones.

The sequencer listed for this sample is Illumina HiSeq 2500. Quantitative 5'-RACE with molecular barcodes was used to prepare TCR beta libraries. The paper's processing steps were these. Disease-linked TCR variants were identified with a new computational method built on a probabilistic model of VDJ rearrangement. The public reads were reprocessed in TCRdb via fastp at Q25 and MiXCR, keeping in-frame beta chains. CDR3 protein sequences are deduplicated, and each keeps its most common genes and DNA. Clone size and V and J calls follow TCRdb, not the original study. Within this sample are about 150,000 distinct CDR3 sequences, with around 43% of them counted one time only. 13% to 15% of the sample is taken by the ten largest. For each ankylosing spondylitis patient, the synovial fluid sample was matched to a blood sample from that same patient. Deletion took 3 bases off V and 1 base off J, with a span of 15 bases between the germline ends. The CDR3 numbers 16 residues from cysteine through phenylalanine. The DNA shown is the 48-base CDR3, in frame from base 1. Via the germline V gene, CDR1 is MGHRA and CDR2 YSYEKL.

There are a few counts of this clonotype. Its antigen is currently not known. Per-base quality was not reported, and no clone a single base away is much larger than it. Specimen: synovial fluid, either unsorted or a sorted T cell fraction (not recorded which). The sequence derives from a male donor with ankylosing spondylitis. The chain employs TRBV4-1 and TRBJ1-1; TRBD1 could be the D gene, as 5 bases match. The sequenced DNA: TGCGCCAGCAGCCACCCGGGACCCGCAAAGAACACTGAAGCTTTCTTT. The translation is CASSHPGPAKNTEAFF.